This TCR beta chain came from a study of blood T cell repertoires in COVID-19. Study context: Samples taken during acute and convalescent COVID-19 were collected in the United States, Italy and Spain. Sources were T cells, B-cell-depleted T cells, or PBMCs; the material itself was cDNA or gDNA.

It was during active infection that Seattle patients were enrolled and then longitudinally followed. Original analysis: Amplified reference gene primers provided the basis for estimating nucleated cell counts. Only in-frame clones appear in the TCRdb table, and some are missing; sequencing was by immunoSEQ multiplex PCR. V, J and clone size are those of that table, while D and trimming were read from the DNA. There are about 220,000 clones in the sample; approximately 85% occur only once, and approximately 2.4% lies in the top ten. This clone was found once. The CDR3 consists of 16 residues. Germline CDR1 SGDLS, CDR2 YYNGEE. Between the trimmed V and J ends, which lost 2 bases and 0 bases, there was a span of 15 bases.

Sequencing input: peripheral blood. V usage is TRBV9 and J usage is TRBJ2-7; TRBD1 is a possible D gene (6 bases). This TCR derives from a woman in her seventies with COVID-19, enrolled during active disease. The CDR3 reads CASSVMGQNSSYEQYF. The CDR3 bases are TGTGCCAGCAGCGTCATGGGACAAAATTCCTCCTACGAGCAGTACTTC.